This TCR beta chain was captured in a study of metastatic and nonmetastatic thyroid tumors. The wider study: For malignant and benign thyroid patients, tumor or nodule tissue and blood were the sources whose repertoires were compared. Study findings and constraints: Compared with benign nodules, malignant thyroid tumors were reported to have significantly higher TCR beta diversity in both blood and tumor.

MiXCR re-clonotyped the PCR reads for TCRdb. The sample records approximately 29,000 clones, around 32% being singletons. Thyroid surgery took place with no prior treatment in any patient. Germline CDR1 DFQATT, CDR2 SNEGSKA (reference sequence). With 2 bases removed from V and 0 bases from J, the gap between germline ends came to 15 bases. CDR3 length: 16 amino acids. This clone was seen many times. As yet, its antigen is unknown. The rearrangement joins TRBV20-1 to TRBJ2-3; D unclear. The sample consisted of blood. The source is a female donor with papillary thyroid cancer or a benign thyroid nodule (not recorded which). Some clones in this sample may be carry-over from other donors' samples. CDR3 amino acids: CSARPGRLGSTDTQYF. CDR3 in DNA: TGCAGTGCTAGACCCGGACGATTAGGAAGCACAGATACGCAGTATTTT.